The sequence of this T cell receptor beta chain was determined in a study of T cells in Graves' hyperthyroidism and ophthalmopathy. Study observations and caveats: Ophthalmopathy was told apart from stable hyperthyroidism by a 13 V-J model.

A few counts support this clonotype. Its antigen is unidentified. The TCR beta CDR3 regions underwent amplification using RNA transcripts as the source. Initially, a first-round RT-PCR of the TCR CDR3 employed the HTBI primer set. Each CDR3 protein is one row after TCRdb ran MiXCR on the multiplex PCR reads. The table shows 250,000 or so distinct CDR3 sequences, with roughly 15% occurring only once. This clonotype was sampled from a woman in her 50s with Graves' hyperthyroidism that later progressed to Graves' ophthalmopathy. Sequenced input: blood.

Here the CDR3 DNA reads TGTGCCAGTCAAGGGACAGTTACTTACAATGAGCAGTTCTTC. Its translation: CASQGTVTYNEQFF. V is TRBV19 and J is TRBJ2-1; TRBD1 aligns across 7 bases. The germline V gene encodes CDR1 LNHDA and CDR2 SQIVND (reference sequence). The CDR3 runs 14 residues. The V segment lost 8 bases and the J segment 4 bases; nucleotides outside the gene matches: 8.